The 31 T cell receptor beta chains in this list originate from one sample, sequenced in a study of blood T cell repertoires in COVID-19. The repertoire was sequenced with immunoSEQ multiplex PCR; TCRdb's copy has only in-frame clones and lacks some. The data show around 240,000 clones, with 90% to 95% seen just once and 0.95% to 1.5% held by the top ten. Sequenced material: PBMCs or T cells enriched from blood (not recorded which). These receptors were obtained from a human donor in a cohort exposed to, infected with or recovered from COVID-19 (not recorded which). The donor label of this sample is uncertain.

This clone was counted between two and nine times. V gene TRBV27 combines with J gene TRBJ2-1, with 11 bases fitting TRBD2. There are 16 residues in the CDR3. V lost 2 bases and J lost 7; bases outside the gene matches: 7. In germline, CDR1 is MNHEY, CDR2 SMNVEV (reference sequence). In nucleotides, the CDR3 is TGTGCCAGCAGTTTAGTAACTAGCGGGGGTCCTAATGAGCAGTTCTTC. Its translation is CASSLVTSGGPNEQFF.

This chain connects TRBV2 to TRBJ1-4, with 7 nucleotides matching TRBD1. CDR1 and CDR2 (germline): SNHLY, FYNNEI. The V segment lost 5 bases and the J segment 4 bases; nucleotides outside the gene matches: 4. The CDR3 consists of 14 residues. CDR3 nucleotide sequence: TGTGCCAGCAGTCCACAGGGGTTTAATGAAAAACTGTTTTTT. Its translation is CASSPQGFNEKLFF.

This chain links TRBV30 with TRBJ1-1; possible D gene TRBD1, 5 bases. The length of the CDR3 is 13 residues. Germline V CDR1 and CDR2: GTSNPN, SVGIG (reference sequence). V lost 4 bases and J 0 bases, leaving 9 bases between the germline ends. Here the CDR3 reads CAWMQGLNTEAFF. The CDR3 DNA reads as TGTGCCTGGATGCAGGGTTTGAACACTGAAGCTTTCTTT.

The V gene is TRBV7-2, the J gene TRBJ2-7; D is perhaps TRBD2 (5 bases). This CDR3 contains 15 residues. V lost 1 base and J lost 0, with 10 bases in between. CDR1 SGHTA and CDR2 FQGNSA come from the germline V gene. The CDR3 nucleotides read TGTGCCAGCAGCTTAGGATTAGCGAGCTCCTACGAGCAGTACTTC. Translated: CASSLGLASSYEQYF.

The chain links TRBV6-6 to TRBJ2-1; D ambiguous. V lost 0 bases and J lost 6, with 12 bases in between. From germline, CDR1 is MNHNY and CDR2 SVGAGI (reference sequence). CDR3 length: 15 residues. Here the CDR3 DNA reads TGTGCCAGCAGTTACTCCAGTGTCCCTTCCAATGAGCAGTTCTTC. Translated: CASSYSSVPSNEQFF.

The chain joins TRBV2 to TRBJ2-5, with a possible D match to TRBD2 (6 bases). Germline values: CDR1 SNHLY, CDR2 FYNNEI. CDR3 size: 16 residues. Trimming cost V 2 bases and J 7 bases, with 20 bases left between them. CDR3 sequence: CASSESASEAFGTQYF. The CDR3 DNA reads as TGTGCCAGCAGTGAATCGGCTAGCGAGGCTTTCGGGACCCAGTACTTC.

This chain joins TRBV18 and TRBJ2-2; 8 positions agree with TRBD1. The CDR3 has 15 residues. J lost 4 bases, V lost 3 bases, and 4 bases had no gene match. Germline loops: CDR1 KGHSH, CDR2 LQKENI. This CDR3 is CASSPQTGATGELFF. CDR3 in DNA: TGTGCCAGCTCACCGCAGACAGGGGCCACCGGGGAGCTGTTTTTT.

The CDR3 region has the DNA TGTGCCAGCAGTGAAGCGACTAGCGGGGGACAGCAGCTGTTAGAGACCCAGTACTTC. It is translated as CASSEATSGGQQLLETQYF. The V and J genes are TRBV6-1 and TRBJ2-5, with 12 bases aligning to TRBD2. The CDR3 has 19 residues. Germline-derived CDR1 and CDR2 are MNHNS and SASEGT. V lost 0 bases and J lost 4; bases outside the gene matches: 12.

The count of this clone is one. The J gene is TRBJ2-7, the V gene TRBV7-2; D unresolved. Looked up from germline, CDR1 is SGHTA and CDR2 is FQGNSA. The CDR3 sequence is 13 residues long. Trimming cost V 6 bases and J 0 bases, with 9 bases left between them. Here the CDR3 DNA reads TGTGCCAGCAGACCTCCTAGCTCCTACGAGCAGTACTTC. Its protein is CASRPPSSYEQYF.

This rearrangement joins TRBV3-1 (or the pseudogene TRBV3-2) to TRBJ2-5; possibly TRBD1 for D (6 bases). The germline CDR1 and CDR2 sequences are LGHDT and YNNKEL (reference sequence). Trimming removed 2 bases from V and 4 bases from J, with 17 bases in between. This CDR3 spans 16 amino acids. DNA for the CDR3: TGTGCCAGCAGCCAATCGGGGATACAGGGTGGAGAGACCCAGTACTTC. Translation gives CASSQSGIQGGETQYF.

The rearrangement links TRBV27 to TRBJ1-4; 8 nucleotides match TRBD1. This CDR3 has 17 residues. The V and J ends lost 1 base and 0 bases, in that order; junction bases with no gene match: 4. Germline CDR1 and CDR2: MNHEY and SMNVEV (reference sequence). CDR3 DNA: TGTGCCAGCAGTTTATACGGGACAGGCACAACTAATGAAAAACTGTTTTTT. It codes for CASSLYGTGTTNEKLFF.

In this sample, this clone turned up once. The chain uses TRBV2 and TRBJ2-2, with D perhaps matching TRBD2 (5 bases). The V end was cut by 4 bases, the J end by 2 bases, with 11 bases between. The germline V gene has CDR1 SNHLY and CDR2 FYNNEI. CDR3 length: 15 amino acids. The CDR3 DNA reads TGTGCCAGCAGTGTAGGACTCCAAAACACCGGGGAGCTGTTTTTT. Translation: CASSVGLQNTGELFF.

V gene TRBV5-1 combines with J gene TRBJ2-5, with 7 bases identical to TRBD1. Germline V gene data show CDR1 as SGHRS and CDR2 as YFSETQ. J gave up 1 base and V 0 bases, and 6 bases lay outside the gene matches. CDR3 length: 16 amino acids. CDR3 sequence: CASSLAGDSSQETQYF. CDR3 DNA sequence: TGCGCCAGCAGCTTGGCCGGGGACAGTTCCCAAGAGACCCAGTACTTC.

The CDR3 loop is CASSVGGQKTQYF. CDR3 DNA sequence: TGTGCCAGCAGCGTAGGTGGGCAGAAGACCCAGTACTTC. V gene TRBV9 combines with J gene TRBJ2-5, with D hard to call. Germline V CDR1 and CDR2: SGDLS, YYNGEE. CDR3 length equals 13 residues. The V end lost 0 bases, the J end lost 6 bases, and 9 bases lay between the germline ends.

The chain recombines TRBV19 with TRBJ2-7; D may be TRBD2 (6 bases). Per germline, CDR1 LNHDA and CDR2 SQIVND (reference sequence). The CDR3 totals 14 residues. The V gene lost 4 bases and the J gene lost 1 base, with 11 bases spanning the gap. The CDR3 DNA reads TGTGCCAGTAGTAAAGGCGGGGAGTCCTACGAGCAGTACTTC. The encoded protein is CASSKGGESYEQYF.

The CDR3 sequence is CASSRQGLAGGHQETQYF. DNA of the CDR3: TGCGCCAGCAGCCGACAGGGACTAGCGGGGGGCCACCAAGAGACCCAGTACTTC. The V call is TRBV5-1, the J call TRBJ2-5, with 15 bases matching TRBD2. This CDR3 is built from 18 residues. The trim removed 4 bases at V and 0 bases at J, leaving 7 bases unmatched. Germline V gene sequence: CDR1 SGHRS, CDR2 YFSETQ.

The V call is TRBV24-1, the J call TRBJ2-2; no clear D. The germline CDR1 and CDR2 sequences are KGHDR and SFDVKD. Trimming cost V 5 bases and J 0 bases, with 6 bases left between them. This CDR3 region has 14 residues. The CDR3 spells CATSGLSNTGELFF. CDR3 DNA: TGTGCCACCAGTGGACTTTCGAACACCGGGGAGCTGTTTTTT.

V gene TRBV7-8 combines with J gene TRBJ2-6; D perhaps matches TRBD2 (5 bases). The length of the CDR3 is 15 residues. CDR1 is SGHVS and CDR2 is FQNEAQ in the germline V gene. V shed 2 bases and J shed 4 bases, with 9 bases lying between them. CDR3 protein: CASSLRGAGANVLTF. DNA for the CDR3: TGTGCCAGCAGCTTACGGGGTGCAGGGGCCAACGTCCTGACTTTC.

V is TRBV7-9 and J is TRBJ1-6; TRBD1 matches 9 bases. CDR3 size: 14 residues. Germline-derived CDR1 and CDR2 are SEHNR and FQNEAQ (reference sequence). The trim removed 5 bases at V and 10 bases at J, leaving 6 bases unmatched. In DNA, the CDR3 is TGTGCCAGCAGCCCGGGACAGGGTAAATCACCCCTCCACTTT. This codes for CASSPGQGKSPLHF.

This clone was picked up one time. This chain links TRBV7-9 with TRBJ2-1, with D unresolved. V gave up 3 bases and J gave up 0 bases, with 9 bases separating them. CDR3 length equals 15 residues. Looked up from germline, CDR1 is SEHNR and CDR2 is FQNEAQ (reference sequence). The CDR3 nucleotides read TGTGCCAGCAGCTTGGTCATGAGCTCCTACAATGAGCAGTTCTTC. Translation: CASSLVMSSYNEQFF.

The V and J genes are TRBV4-1 and TRBJ2-1; possible D gene TRBD1, 5 bases. The V gene lost 0 bases and the J gene lost 9 bases, with 18 bases spanning the gap. The CDR3 has 16 residues. Germline V gives CDR1 MGHRA, CDR2 YSYEKL. CDR3 nucleotide sequence: TGCGCCAGCAGCCAAGATGGGGCGGCCTCCGGAAGTGAGCAGTTCTTC. Translation: CASSQDGAASGSEQFF.

The chain joins TRBV6-5 to TRBJ1-3; possible D gene TRBD1, 5 bases. V was trimmed by 0 bases and J by 4 bases, leaving 13 bases between them. Germline V gene sequence: CDR1 MNHEY, CDR2 SVGAGI. The CDR3 consists of 16 residues. The CDR3 reads CASSYSSGGAGNTIYF. As DNA, the CDR3 is TGTGCCAGCAGTTACTCATCCGGAGGGGCAGGAAACACCATATATTTT.

This rearrangement joins TRBV5-1 to TRBJ1-1; no clear D. The germline gives CDR1 SGHRS, CDR2 YFSETQ. This CDR3 is 14 amino acids long. Trimming pared 5 bases from V and 3 bases from J, leaving 14 bases between. The chain's CDR3 is CASRVHSGDTEAFF. As DNA, the CDR3 is TGCGCCAGCAGAGTCCACTCCGGGGACACTGAAGCTTTCTTT.

This sequence joins TRBV19 and TRBJ2-5, with 8 positions matching TRBD2. Looked up from germline, CDR1 is LNHDA and CDR2 is SQIVND (reference sequence). Losses at the gene ends were 6 bases for V and 5 bases for J; bases not matched to a gene: 8. The CDR3 is made up of 14 amino acids. The CDR3 region has the DNA TGTGCCAGTAGCCCTGCGGGGGGCGTTGAGACCCAGTACTTC. Its protein product is CASSPAGGVETQYF.

The chain uses TRBV5-1 and TRBJ1-2; D is unclear. Trimming left V 0 bases short and J 8 bases short, with 11 bases between. CDR1 is SGHRS, CDR2 YFSETQ, per germline. The CDR3 covers 13 residues. Here the CDR3 DNA reads TGCGCCAGCAGCTTGGTAGCGGTCTGGGGCTACACCTTC. It encodes CASSLVAVWGYTF.

J is TRBJ1-6 and V is TRBV7-9; D is possibly TRBD1 (5 bases). Germline lookup yields CDR1 SEHNR and CDR2 FQNEAQ (reference sequence). V dropped 1 base and J dropped 11 bases, with 9 bases sitting between them. The CDR3 extends over 13 amino acids. Here the CDR3 reads CASSLDRLAPLHF. In DNA, the CDR3 is TGTGCCAGCAGCTTAGACAGGCTGGCACCCCTCCACTTT.

This clone came up a few times. This sequence joins TRBV13 and TRBJ2-5, with a weak D call TRBD1 (6 bases). Germline CDR1 and CDR2: PRHDT and FYEKMQ (reference sequence). The CDR3 has 14 amino acids. Trimming shortened V by 6 bases and J by 4 bases, and 15 bases separated the two germline ends. The CDR3 loop reads CASRTDGGSETQYF. CDR3 coding DNA: TGTGCCAGCAGAACAGATGGGGGCTCAGAGACCCAGTACTTC.

This clone was found once. The chain employs TRBV2 and TRBJ1-4; D uncertain. Germline lookup yields CDR1 SNHLY and CDR2 FYNNEI. There are 12 residues in the CDR3. Trimming took off 8 bases at V and 3 bases at J, with 7 bases between the two ends. The CDR3 sequence: CASSVPNEKLFF. DNA of the CDR3: TGTGCCAGCTCCGTCCCTAATGAAAAACTGTTTTTT.

V gene TRBV5-1 combines with J gene TRBJ2-3, with D tentatively TRBD2 (5 bases). V gave up 3 bases and J gave up 5 bases, with 10 bases separating them. Germline V gene data show CDR1 as SGHRS and CDR2 as YFSETQ. The CDR3 has 13 amino acids. This CDR3 is CASSSGSEDTQYF. The DNA of the CDR3 is TGCGCCAGCAGCTCAGGTAGCGAAGATACGCAGTATTTT.

This chain links TRBV6-5 with TRBJ1-5; D gene uncertain. This CDR3 comprises 15 residues. V lost 0 bases to trimming and J lost 9 bases, with 15 bases between them. Germline assignment: CDR1 MNHEY and CDR2 SVGAGI. The CDR3 is CASSYSSFPVGPQHF. The CDR3, as DNA: TGTGCCAGCAGTTACTCTTCCTTCCCGGTCGGGCCCCAGCATTTT.

This chain's CDR3 is CAIRPPAGEAFF. The CDR3 DNA reads as TGTGCCATCAGACCCCCAGCAGGGGAAGCTTTCTTT. The rearrangement uses TRBV10-3 and TRBJ1-1, with a weak D call TRBD1 (5 bases). This CDR3 is 12 amino acids long. V was trimmed by 6 bases and J by 8 bases, leaving 13 bases between them. Per germline, CDR1 ENHRY and CDR2 SYGVKD.